What follows describes a single T cell receptor beta chain. Only one count was recorded for this clone. Its specific antigen is unknown. No base quality information exists; no much larger clone differs at one position. The source of the sample is a study of CD4+ T cells in melanoma (dated by TCRdb to between 2020 and 2023). As for the study more broadly: The study investigated neoantigen-specific CD4+ T cells in human melanoma. Study-level results and caveats: According to the report, neoantigen-specific CD4+ T cells in melanoma displayed diverse differentiation states. Neoantigen-specific CD4+ T cells were reported to be correlated with the function of CD8+ T cells, macrophages and B cells.

The donors were people with melanoma. From the germline V gene, CDR1 is SGHTA and CDR2 is FQGTGA. V and J are truncated by 0 bases and 3 bases respectively, leaving an intervening sequence of 5 bases. Its CDR3 holds 13 amino acids, cysteine through phenylalanine. Of the read, only the CDR3 DNA is kept; its 39 bases are in frame from base 1. Library method: the immunoSEQ multiplex PCR assay. The table was pulled from immuneACCESS by TCRdb, which kept in-frame rearrangements only. Such tables lose some clones; where checked, under half of the loss comes from unresolved V genes, and the rest has no known cause. This sample is represented by thousands of clones; over 55% of them were singletons. Clones ranked in the top ten supply approximately 16% of the sample.

Sequencing input: cells from a culture (not recorded whether cultured in vitro). The clonotype comes from a human donor with melanoma. The chain uses TRBV7-3 and TRBJ1-1; the D gene remains uncertain. The CDR3 reads CASSLTPDTEAFF. In nucleotides, the sequence is TGTGCCAGCAGCTTAACTCCCGACACTGAAGCTTTCTTT.